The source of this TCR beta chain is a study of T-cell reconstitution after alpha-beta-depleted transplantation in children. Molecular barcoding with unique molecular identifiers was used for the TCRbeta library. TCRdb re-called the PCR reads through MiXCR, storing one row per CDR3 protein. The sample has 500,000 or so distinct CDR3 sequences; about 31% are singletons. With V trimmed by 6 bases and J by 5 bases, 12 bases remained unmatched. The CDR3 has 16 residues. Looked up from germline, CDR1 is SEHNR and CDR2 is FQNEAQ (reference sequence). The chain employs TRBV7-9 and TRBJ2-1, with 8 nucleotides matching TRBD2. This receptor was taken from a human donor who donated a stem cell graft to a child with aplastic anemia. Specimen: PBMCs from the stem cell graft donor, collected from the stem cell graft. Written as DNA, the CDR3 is TGTGCCAGCAGGGGGCAGCGGGAGTATGGAGACAATGAGCAGTTCTTC. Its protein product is CASRGQREYGDNEQFF. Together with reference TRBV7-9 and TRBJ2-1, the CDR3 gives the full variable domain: DTGVSQNPRHKITKRGQNVTFRCDPISEHNRLYWYRQTLGQGPEFLTYFQNEAQLEKSRLLSDRFSAERPKGSFSTLEIQRTEQGDSAMYLCASRGQREYGDNEQFFGPGTRLTVL.